These 24 T cell receptor beta chains were all obtained from the same sample, sequenced in a study of blood T cell repertoires in COVID-19. The repertoire was sequenced with immunoSEQ multiplex PCR; TCRdb's copy has only in-frame clones and lacks some. The sample lists 360,000 or so clones; roughly 84% were seen once. Sequencing input: PBMCs or T cells enriched from blood (not recorded which). The receptors originated from a woman aged 25 to 45 who had recovered from COVID-19.

The rearrangement links TRBV10-1 to TRBJ1-5; D is uncertain. CDR1 is WNHNN, CDR2 SYGVQD, per germline (reference sequence). Between the trimmed V and J ends, which lost 2 bases and 4 bases, there was a span of 6 bases. The CDR3 runs 13 residues. CDR3 loop: CASSEPGNQPQHF. The CDR3 DNA is TGCGCCAGCAGTGAGCCGGGGAATCAGCCCCAGCATTTT.

As concerns this clone: Other DNA sequences in the sample encode the same CDR3. This sequence joins TRBV19 and TRBJ2-2, with D unresolved. Trimming took off 3 bases at V and 5 bases at J, with 7 bases between the two ends. This CDR3 has 13 residues. Germline loops: CDR1 LNHDA, CDR2 SQIVND (reference sequence). CDR3 DNA sequence: TGTGCCAGTAGTATTTCAGGAACCGGGGAGCTGTTTTTT. Encoded protein: CASSISGTGELFF.

This chain links TRBV5-4 with TRBJ1-2; TRBD1 is a possible D gene (6 bases). V was shortened by 2 bases and J by 2 bases, with 10 bases between the two germline ends. The CDR3 spans 14 residues. In germline, CDR1 is SGHNT, CDR2 YYREEE (reference sequence). CDR3 DNA sequence: TGTGCCAGCAGCTTCAGACAGGAGAACTATGGCTACACCTTC. Protein sequence: CASSFRQENYGYTF.

The genes are TRBV5-6 and TRBJ1-4, with TRBD1 matching 7 bases. J lost 2 bases, V lost 3 bases, and 1 base had no gene match. This CDR3 region has 14 residues. Germline V gene lookup returns CDR1 SGHDT and CDR2 YYEEEE. CDR3: CASSWGQTNEKLFF. As DNA, the CDR3 is TGTGCCAGCAGCTGGGGACAGACTAATGAAAAACTGTTTTTT.

This chain links TRBV7-9 with TRBJ2-3; the D is unclear. Trimming removed 1 base at V and 1 base at J, with 9 bases between. There are 15 residues in the CDR3. Per the germline V gene, CDR1 is SEHNR and CDR2 is FQNEAQ (reference sequence). CDR3 DNA sequence: TGTGCCAGCAGCTTAGTTATGGTAGGCACAGATACGCAGTATTTT. It yields the protein CASSLVMVGTDTQYF.

The chain links TRBV3-1 (or the pseudogene TRBV3-2) to TRBJ2-5, with 11 bases matching TRBD2. Germline V gives CDR1 LGHDT, CDR2 YNNKEL (reference sequence). The junction had 9 bases not matched to a gene; V was cut back by 0 bases and J by 0 bases. This CDR3 spans 19 amino acids. The CDR3 here is CASSQDPASGGTYQETQYF. CDR3 in DNA: TGTGCCAGCAGCCAAGATCCCGCTAGCGGGGGGACGTACCAAGAGACCCAGTACTTC.

About this clone: Other DNA variants within this sample encode the same CDR3. V usage is TRBV12-3 or TRBV12-4 and J usage is TRBJ1-2, with 7 bases that match TRBD1. V gave up 2 bases and J gave up 6 bases; unmatched junction bases: 3. The CDR3 is 13 amino acids. The CDR3 DNA reads TGTGCCAGCAGTTTACGACAGGGAAATGGCTACACCTTC. It codes for CASSLRQGNGYTF.

This clone came up once. The V and J genes are TRBV28 and TRBJ2-1, with D possibly TRBD1 on 6 matching bases. The CDR3 covers 15 residues. The V end lost 4 bases, the J end lost 4 bases, and 14 bases lay between the germline ends. CDR1 is MDHEN, CDR2 SYDVKM, per germline. The CDR3 sequence: CASSSRGAGYNEQFF. For the CDR3, the DNA is TGTGCCAGCAGTTCCAGGGGCGCGGGTTACAATGAGCAGTTCTTC.

The gene calls are TRBV2 and TRBJ1-1; tentatively, D is TRBD1 (6 bases). In germline, CDR1 is SNHLY, CDR2 FYNNEI. Trimming removed 4 bases at V and 0 bases at J, with 18 bases between. CDR3 size: 17 residues. The CDR3 protein is CASSGVKQGFLNTEAFF. The DNA of the CDR3 is TGTGCCAGCAGTGGGGTAAAACAGGGTTTTTTGAACACTGAAGCTTTCTTT.

The chain employs TRBV14 and TRBJ2-7; 9 positions agree with TRBD2. The length of the CDR3 is 17 residues. Germline V gives CDR1 SGHDN, CDR2 FVKESK. V trimming: 1 base; J trimming: 3 bases; junction bases outside the gene matches: 10. CDR3 coding DNA: TGTGCCAGCAGCCAAGCTCGCGGGAGGGCCGCTGGCTACGAGCAGTACTTC. Amino acids: CASSQARGRAAGYEQYF.

The chain carries TRBV27 and TRBJ2-1; 16 bases agree with TRBD2. This CDR3 is built from 16 residues. Germline CDR1 MNHEY, CDR2 SMNVEV (reference sequence). Unmatched junction bases numbered 6, after V lost 5 bases and J lost 8 bases. As DNA, the CDR3 is TGTGCCAGCAGTGACGGGACTAGCGGGAGGGGCGATGAGCAGTTCTTC. Protein sequence: CASSDGTSGRGDEQFF.

V usage is TRBV27 and J usage is TRBJ1-4, with 7 bases lining up with TRBD1. CDR3 length: 16 amino acids. V dropped 3 bases and J dropped 6; count of bases not matched to a gene: 10. The germline CDR1 and CDR2 sequences are MNHEY and SMNVEV (reference sequence). CDR3 sequence reads: CASSFPDREGDEKLFF. CDR3 sequence (DNA): TGTGCCAGCAGTTTCCCCGACAGGGAAGGAGATGAAAAACTGTTTTTT.

This clone is a singleton in its sample. The chain uses TRBV10-3 and TRBJ2-5; 8 nucleotides align to TRBD2. This CDR3 comprises 15 residues. V was clipped by 6 bases and J by 5 bases; unmatched bases: 11. CDR1 and CDR2 (germline): ENHRY, SYGVKD. The CDR3 DNA follows: TGTGCCATCAGCAAGCCGGGACTAGAAACGGAGACCCAGTACTTC. It specifies CAISKPGLETETQYF.

This chain joins TRBV7-2 and TRBJ2-5, with 8 bases identical to TRBD1. Losses at the gene ends were 5 bases for V and 1 base for J; bases not matched to a gene: 3. From germline, CDR1 is SGHTA and CDR2 FQGNSA. This CDR3 comprises 14 residues. The CDR3 here is CASSAQGAQETQYF. CDR3 sequence (DNA): TGTGCCAGCAGCGCCCAGGGGGCCCAAGAGACCCAGTACTTC.

This chain uses TRBV4-1 with TRBJ2-7; 11 nucleotides agree with TRBD2. The CDR3 is 17 amino acids. Germline V gene sequence: CDR1 MGHRA, CDR2 YSYEKL. V was clipped by 2 bases and J by 3 bases; unmatched bases: 9. The CDR3 nucleotides are TGCGCCAGCAGCCAATTTGGGTCTAGCGGGGGGCTCTACGAGCAGTACTTC. Protein: CASSQFGSSGGLYEQYF.

The chain carries TRBV28 and TRBJ2-7; 12 nucleotides line up with TRBD2. The V and J ends lost 4 bases and 2 bases, in that order; junction bases with no gene match: 15. This CDR3 is 19 amino acids long. Germline CDR1 is MDHEN and CDR2 is SYDVKM. Here the CDR3 DNA reads TGTGCCAGCAGTTCCCCAATCCGACTAGCGGGAGAATCAACCTACGAGCAGTACTTC. Translation: CASSSPIRLAGESTYEQYF.

The gene calls are TRBV3-1 (or the pseudogene TRBV3-2) and TRBJ1-5; D might be TRBD1 (5 bases). V lost 1 base and J lost 8, with 9 bases in between. CDR1 and CDR2 (germline): LGHDT, YNNKEL (reference sequence). CDR3 size: 13 residues. The CDR3 protein is CASSQGGKEPQHF. Here the CDR3 DNA reads TGTGCCAGCAGCCAAGGGGGCAAGGAGCCCCAGCATTTT.

The CDR3, as DNA: TGTGCCAGCAGCGCCGGGGGGTCGACACCCCTCCACTTT. Translation gives CASSAGGSTPLHF. The chain employs TRBV28 and TRBJ1-6; tentative D call: TRBD1 (5 bases). V lost 6 bases, J lost 11 bases, and 14 bases lay in between. The germline CDR1 and CDR2 sequences are MDHEN and SYDVKM. The CDR3 contains 13 residues.

The J gene is TRBJ2-1, the V gene TRBV7-6; TRBD2 matches at 8 bases. CDR3 size: 18 residues. V lost 1 base to trimming and J lost 0 bases; unmatched junction nucleotides: 8. Germline values: CDR1 SGHVS, CDR2 FNYEAQ. CDR3 loop: CASSLESRGRSSYNEQFF. CDR3 nucleotides: TGTGCCAGCAGCTTAGAGTCACGCGGGAGGAGCTCCTACAATGAGCAGTTCTTC. Full variable domain (remainder filled in from reference TRBV7-6 and TRBJ2-1): GAGVSQSPRYKVTKRGQDVALRCDPISGHVSLYWYRQALGQGPEFLTYFNYEAQQDKSGLPNDRFSAERPEGSISTLTIQRTEQRDSAMYRCASSLESRGRSSYNEQFFGPGTRLTVL.

This sequence joins TRBV5-1 and TRBJ1-2, with a possible D match to TRBD1 (6 bases). Trimming pared 2 bases from V and 0 bases from J, leaving 11 bases between. Germline CDR1 SGHRS, CDR2 YFSETQ. The CDR3 sequence is 15 residues long. This CDR3 reads CASSLQGSANYGYTF. The CDR3 DNA reads as TGCGCCAGCAGCTTACAGGGTTCAGCTAACTATGGCTACACCTTC.

With respect to this clone: A much larger clone differs by one base, so this may be a read error. The chain combines TRBV7-9 with TRBJ1-4, with 8 bases that match TRBD1. With V trimmed by 5 bases and J by 3 bases, 2 bases remained unmatched. CDR1 and CDR2 (germline): SEHNR, FQNEAQ (reference sequence). The CDR3 sequence is 14 residues long. The CDR3 DNA is TGTGCCAGCAGCGTACAGGGGGCTAATGAAAAACTGTTTTTT. Encoded protein: CASSVQGANEKLFF. The full variable domain, in which reference TRBV7-9 and TRBJ1-4 provide the parts outside the CDR3, is DTGVSQNPRHKITKRGQNVTFRCDPISEHNRLYWYRQTLGQGPEFLTYFQNEAQLEKSRLLSDRFSAERPKGSFSTLEIQRTEQGDSAMYLCASSVQGANEKLFFGSGTQLSVL.

V and J are TRBV19 and TRBJ1-5, with 9 bases lining up with TRBD1. The V and J ends lost 3 bases and 0 bases, in that order; junction bases with no gene match: 12. There are 19 residues in the CDR3. CDR1 and CDR2 (germline): LNHDA, SQIVND (reference sequence). CDR3 nucleotide sequence: TGTGCCAGTAGTATGGGGGACAGGGAGGAACCATATAGCAATCAGCCCCAGCATTTT. It yields the protein CASSMGDREEPYSNQPQHF.

The rearrangement links TRBV7-8 to TRBJ2-1; TRBD1 aligns across 8 bases. V was pared by 0 bases and J by 5 bases, with 3 bases of the junction left unmatched. The CDR3 has 15 amino acids. Germline V gene data show CDR1 as SGHVS and CDR2 as FQNEAQ. The chain's CDR3 is CASSLAGTGNNEQFF. CDR3 DNA: TGTGCCAGCAGCTTAGCCGGGACAGGAAACAATGAGCAGTTCTTC.

This clone was counted a few times. This chain links TRBV28 with TRBJ1-5; 9 positions match TRBD1. The V segment lost 6 bases and the J segment 3 bases; nucleotides outside the gene matches: 3. The V gene's germline CDR1 is MDHEN and CDR2 SYDVKM. CDR3 length: 14 amino acids. The CDR3 DNA reads TGTGCCAGCAGAACAGGGGGCCCCAATCAGCCCCAGCATTTT. It is translated as CASRTGGPNQPQHF.